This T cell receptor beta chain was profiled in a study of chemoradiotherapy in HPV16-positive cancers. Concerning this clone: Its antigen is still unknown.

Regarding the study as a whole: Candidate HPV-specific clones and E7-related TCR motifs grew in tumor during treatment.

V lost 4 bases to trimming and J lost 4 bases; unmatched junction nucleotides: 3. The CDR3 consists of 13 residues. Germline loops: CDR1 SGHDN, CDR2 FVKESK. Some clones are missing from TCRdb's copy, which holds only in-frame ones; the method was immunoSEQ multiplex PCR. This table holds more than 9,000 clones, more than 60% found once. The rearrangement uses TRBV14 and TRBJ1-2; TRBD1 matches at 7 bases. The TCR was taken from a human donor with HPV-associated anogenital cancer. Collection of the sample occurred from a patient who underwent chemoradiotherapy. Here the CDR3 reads CASSLDRTYGYTF. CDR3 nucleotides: TGTGCCAGCAGCCTGGACAGGACCTATGGCTACACCTTC. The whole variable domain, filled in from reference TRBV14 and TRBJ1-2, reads EAGVTQFPSHSVIEKGQTVTLRCDPISGHDNLYWYRRVMGKEIKFLLHFVKESKQDESGMPNNRFLAERTGGTYSTLKVQPAELEDSGVYFCASSLDRTYGYTFGSGTRLTVV.